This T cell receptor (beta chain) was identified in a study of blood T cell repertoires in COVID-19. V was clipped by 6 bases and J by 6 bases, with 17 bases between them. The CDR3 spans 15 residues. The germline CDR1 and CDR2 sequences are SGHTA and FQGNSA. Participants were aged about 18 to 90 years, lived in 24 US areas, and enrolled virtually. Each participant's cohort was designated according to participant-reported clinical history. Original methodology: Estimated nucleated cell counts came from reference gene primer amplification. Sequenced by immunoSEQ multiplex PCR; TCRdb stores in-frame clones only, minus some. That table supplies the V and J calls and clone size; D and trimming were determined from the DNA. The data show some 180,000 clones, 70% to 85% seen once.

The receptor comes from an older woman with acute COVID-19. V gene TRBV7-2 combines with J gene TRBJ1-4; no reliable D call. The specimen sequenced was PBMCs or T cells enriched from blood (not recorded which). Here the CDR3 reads CASSGGLGLDEKLFF. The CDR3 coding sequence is TGTGCCAGCAGTGGAGGCTTGGGGTTGGATGAAAAACTGTTTTTT.